The clone carrying this T cell receptor beta chain was counted many times. As yet, its antigen is unknown. A single record per CDR3 protein comes from TCRdb applying MiXCR to the 5' RACE reads. The profile shows 250,000 or so distinct CDR3 sequences, roughly 6.8% of them singletons. The sample comes from a study of T cells after yellow fever vaccination. Study conclusions and caveats: Reappearance after the booster was seen for most primary-vaccination clones, at 95% to 96% CD4 and about 90% CD8.

Per the germline V gene, CDR1 is DFQATT and CDR2 is SNEGSKA (reference sequence). Trimming pared 3 bases from V and 5 bases from J, leaving 9 bases between. The CDR3 has 12 amino acids. The sequenced sample was CD4+ T cells sorted from PBMCs, obtained on the day of the yellow fever booster vaccination. V is TRBV20-1 and J is TRBJ2-3; D is uncertain. This TCR came from a man younger than 40 who received the YFV17D yellow fever vaccine. CDR3 loop: CSARKGLDTQYF. The CDR3 region has the DNA TGCAGTGCTAGGAAGGGTTTAGATACGCAGTATTTT.